This T cell receptor beta chain is from a study of blood T cell repertoires in COVID-19. Study-level background: PBMCs, B-cell-depleted T cells, or T cells were the source of the cDNA or gDNA that made up the material.

This study enrolled people aged about 18 to 100 from about two dozen US geographic areas. Clinical histories supplied by participants themselves formed the basis of cohort assignment. Cohort 3 donors were reported recovered after two negative PCRs, clearance, or symptom resolution. Germline-derived CDR1 and CDR2 are MNHEY and SMNVEV (reference sequence). V dropped 3 bases and J dropped 6; count of bases not matched to a gene: 13. CDR3 length equals 17 residues. This table comes from immunoSEQ multiplex PCR, and its TCRdb copy is limited to in-frame clones, with some not included. Of over 300,000 clones listed, around 90% are singletons.

The genes are TRBV27 and TRBJ2-1; 8 bases agree with TRBD2. The sample taken for sequencing was PBMCs or T cells enriched from blood (not recorded which). This receptor was obtained from a woman in her twenties or thirties who had recovered from COVID-19. The CDR3 DNA follows: TGTGCCAGCAGTTTCCTCACAAGCGGGGGTTTGGGCAATGAGCAGTTCTTC. This sequence encodes CASSFLTSGGLGNEQFF.